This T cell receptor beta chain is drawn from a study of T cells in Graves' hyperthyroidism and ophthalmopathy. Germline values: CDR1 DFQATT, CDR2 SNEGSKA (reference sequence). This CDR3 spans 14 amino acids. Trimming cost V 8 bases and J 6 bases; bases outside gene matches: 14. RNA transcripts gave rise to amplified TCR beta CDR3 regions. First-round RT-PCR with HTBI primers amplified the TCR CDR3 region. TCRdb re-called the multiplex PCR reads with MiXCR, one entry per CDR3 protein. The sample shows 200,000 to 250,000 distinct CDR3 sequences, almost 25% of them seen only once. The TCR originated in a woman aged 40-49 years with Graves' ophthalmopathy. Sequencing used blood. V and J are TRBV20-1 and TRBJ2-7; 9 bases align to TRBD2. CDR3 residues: CSHETGLAGLEQYF. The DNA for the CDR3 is TGCAGTCACGAGACGGGCCTAGCGGGGCTCGAGCAGTACTTC.